Here is one T cell receptor (beta chain) with its context. Its antigen remains unknown. This CDR3 has 17 amino acids. Germline V lookup: CDR1 MNHEY, CDR2 SVGAGI. Trimming pared 0 bases from V and 1 base from J, leaving 15 bases between. TCRdb analysed the reads with MiXCR anew, one entry per CDR3 protein. The data contain about 57,000 distinct CDR3 sequences, roughly a fifth of them singletons. This entry belongs to a study of T cell repertoires in cytomegalovirus infection. Study findings and constraints: Dominating the ex vivo response were TCR beta clonotypes that were CMV-specific and HLA-C-restricted.

The chain links TRBV6-5 to TRBJ1-1, with D tentatively TRBD1 (6 bases). This clonotype was obtained from a human donor in good health (CMV status not recorded). Some clones in this sample may be carry-over from other donors' samples. Sequencing used CD8+ T cells from cultured PBMCs, obtained from culture after CMV antigen stimulation. CDR3 nucleotides: TGTGCCAGCAGTTACTCGATAGGGGGGGACTGGAACACTGAAGCTTTCTTT. Amino acids: CASSYSIGGDWNTEAFF.